The rows below give T cell receptor beta chains drawn from one sample of a study of regulatory T cells in long-lasting Graves disease. TCRdb reprocessed the multiplex PCR reads with MiXCR, giving one entry per CDR3 protein. The data show about 290,000 distinct CDR3 sequences, under 25% seen once. Sequenced material: peripheral blood mononuclear cells (PBMCs), taken when the disease was refractory, from a patient treated with antithyroid drugs. These receptors originate from a female donor with Graves disease. The CDR3 runs from the conserved cysteine through the conserved F or W. A D gene is named only where the DNA matches it firmly. Size is omitted from some rows. Given values are once, few, many or a class for expanded clones.

>TRBJ1-1|NA|TRBV4-1|NA
CASSQTGEKNSFF
TGCGCCAGCAGCCAGACGGGGGAGAAGAATAGTTTCTTT
>TRBJ1-1|NA|TRBV18|NA
CANSQGNTEAFF
TGTGCCAACTCACAGGGAAACACTGAAGCTTTCTTT
>TRBJ2-5|NA|TRBV9|NA
CASSVARGSQETQYF
TGTGCCAGCAGCGTAGCTCGAGGTAGCCAAGAGACCCAGTACTTC
>TRBJ1-6|NA|TRBV18|NA
CASSPMAGDPNSPLHF
TGTGCCAGCTCACCAATGGCAGGGGATCCTAATTCACCCCTCCACTTT
>TRBJ1-2|many|TRBV30|NA
CAWSVSGNSYGYTF
TGTGCCTGGAGTGTAAGCGGAAACAGCTATGGCTACACCTTC
>TRBJ1-5|many|TRBV10-3|NA
CAISGAGNQPQHF
TGTGCCATCAGTGGGGCCGGCAATCAGCCCCAGCATTTT
>TRBJ2-2|NA|TRBV7-3|NA
CASSLDSDGELFF
TGTGCCAGCAGCTTGGACTCTGACGGGGAGCTGTTTTTT
>TRBJ2-7|many|TRBV18|TRBD1
CASSPRDSYYEQYF
TGTGCCAGCTCGCCCCGGGACAGTTACTACGAGCAGTACTTC
>TRBJ1-5|few|TRBV28|NA
CASSFYRGLYSNQPQHF
TGTGCCAGCAGTTTCTACAGAGGATTGTATAGCAATCAGCCCCAGCATTTT
>TRBJ2-3|NA|TRBV28|NA
CASSQILGELLDTQYF
TGTGCCAGCAGTCAGATATTGGGGGAGTTGTTAGATACGCAGTATTTT
>TRBJ2-5|many|TRBV28|NA
CAIRDREGETQYF
TGTGCCATCAGAGACAGGGAGGGGGAGACCCAGTACTTC
>TRBJ2-2|few|TRBV20-1|TRBD2
CSARDLRLARTGELFF
TGCAGTGCTAGAGATCTGAGACTAGCCCGCACCGGGGAGCTGTTTTTT
>TRBJ2-7|few|TRBV27|TRBD1
CASGYYNPGQGSYEQYF
TGTGCCAGCGGGTACTATAATCCGGGACAGGGAAGCTACGAGCAGTACTTC